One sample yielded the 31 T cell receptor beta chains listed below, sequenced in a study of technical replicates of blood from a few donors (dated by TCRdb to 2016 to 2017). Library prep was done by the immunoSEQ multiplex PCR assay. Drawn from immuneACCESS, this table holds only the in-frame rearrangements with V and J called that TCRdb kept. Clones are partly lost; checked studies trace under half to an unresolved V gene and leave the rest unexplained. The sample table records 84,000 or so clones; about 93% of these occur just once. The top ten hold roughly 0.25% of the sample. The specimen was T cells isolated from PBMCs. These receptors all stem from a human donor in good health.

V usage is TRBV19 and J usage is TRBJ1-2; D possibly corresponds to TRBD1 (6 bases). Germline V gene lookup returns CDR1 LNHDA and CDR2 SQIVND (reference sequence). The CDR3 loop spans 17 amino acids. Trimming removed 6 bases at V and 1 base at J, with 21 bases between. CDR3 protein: CASSSPADSLYNYGYTF. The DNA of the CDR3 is TGTGCCAGTAGCTCCCCGGCGGACAGCCTTTATAACTATGGCTACACCTTC.

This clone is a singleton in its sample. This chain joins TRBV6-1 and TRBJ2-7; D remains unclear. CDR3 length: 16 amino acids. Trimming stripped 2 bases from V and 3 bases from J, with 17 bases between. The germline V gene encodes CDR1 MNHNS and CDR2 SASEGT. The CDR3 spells CASSEFPGSRYYEQYF. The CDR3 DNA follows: TGTGCCAGCAGTGAATTCCCTGGTAGCAGATACTACGAGCAGTACTTC.

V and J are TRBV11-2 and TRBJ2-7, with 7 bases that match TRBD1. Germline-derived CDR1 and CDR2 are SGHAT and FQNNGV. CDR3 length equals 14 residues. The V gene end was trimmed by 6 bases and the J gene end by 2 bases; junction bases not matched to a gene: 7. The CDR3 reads CASSYTGEPYEQYF. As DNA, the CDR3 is TGTGCCAGCAGTTATACAGGGGAACCCTACGAGCAGTACTTC.

CDR3 sequence: CASSLDGLGANTEAFF. The CDR3 DNA reads TGTGCCAGCAGCTTAGACGGGTTAGGGGCGAACACTGAAGCTTTCTTT. The gene calls are TRBV7-8 and TRBJ1-1, with a weak D call TRBD1 (5 bases). The CDR3 is made up of 16 amino acids. In germline, CDR1 is SGHVS, CDR2 FQNEAQ. Trimming cost V 1 base and J 1 base, with 13 bases left between them.

The CDR3 nucleotides are TGTGCCAGCAGCCCCGCGACTAGCGGGGATTCCTACAATGAGCAGTTCTTC. Translation: CASSPATSGDSYNEQFF. The J gene is TRBJ2-1, the V gene TRBV5-4; TRBD2 aligns across 11 bases. V shed 4 bases and J 1 base; nucleotides not matched to a gene: 7. The CDR3 spans 17 residues. Per the germline V gene, CDR1 is SGHNT and CDR2 is YYREEE (reference sequence).

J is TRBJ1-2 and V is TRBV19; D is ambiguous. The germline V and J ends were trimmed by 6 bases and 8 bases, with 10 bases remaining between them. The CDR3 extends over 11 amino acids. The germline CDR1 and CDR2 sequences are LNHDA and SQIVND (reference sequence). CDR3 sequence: CASSPPPGYTF. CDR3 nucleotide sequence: TGTGCCAGTAGCCCCCCTCCCGGCTACACCTTC.

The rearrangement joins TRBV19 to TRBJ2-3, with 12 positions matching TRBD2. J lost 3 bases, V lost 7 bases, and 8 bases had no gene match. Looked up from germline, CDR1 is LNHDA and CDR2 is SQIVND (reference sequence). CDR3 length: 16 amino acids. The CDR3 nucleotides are TGTGCCAGTACCCTAGCGGGGGGGCCTCCAACAGATACGCAGTATTTT. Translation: CASTLAGGPPTDTQYF.

The DNA for the CDR3 is TGCGCCAGCAGCTTAGCACAGAATTTCGAGCAGTACTTC. It is translated as CASSLAQNFEQYF. The V call is TRBV5-1, the J call TRBJ2-7, with no clear D. From germline, CDR1 is SGHRS and CDR2 YFSETQ. This CDR3 spans 13 amino acids. V shed 2 bases and J shed 6 bases, with 12 bases lying between them.

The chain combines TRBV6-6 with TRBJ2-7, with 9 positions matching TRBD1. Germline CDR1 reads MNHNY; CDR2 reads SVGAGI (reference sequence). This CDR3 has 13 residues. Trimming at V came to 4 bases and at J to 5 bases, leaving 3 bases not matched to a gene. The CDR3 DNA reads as TGTGCCAGCAGTTGGGACAGGGCCCACGAGCAGTACTTC. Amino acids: CASSWDRAHEQYF.

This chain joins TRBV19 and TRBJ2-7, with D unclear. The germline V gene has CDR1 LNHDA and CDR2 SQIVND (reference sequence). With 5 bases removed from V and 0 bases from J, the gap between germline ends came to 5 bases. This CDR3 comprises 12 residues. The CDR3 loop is CASSPSSYEQYF. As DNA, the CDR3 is TGTGCCAGTAGTCCGAGCTCCTACGAGCAGTACTTC.

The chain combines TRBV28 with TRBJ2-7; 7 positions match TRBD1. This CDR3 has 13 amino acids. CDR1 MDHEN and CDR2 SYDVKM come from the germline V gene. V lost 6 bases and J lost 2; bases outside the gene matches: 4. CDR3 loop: CASSPGGAYEQYF. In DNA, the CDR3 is TGTGCCAGCAGCCCAGGGGGAGCCTACGAGCAGTACTTC.

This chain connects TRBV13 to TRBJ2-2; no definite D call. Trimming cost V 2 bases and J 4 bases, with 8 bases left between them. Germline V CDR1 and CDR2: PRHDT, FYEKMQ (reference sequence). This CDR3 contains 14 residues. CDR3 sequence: CASSLSGPTGELFF. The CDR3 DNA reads TGTGCCAGCAGCTTATCTGGGCCCACCGGGGAGCTGTTTTTT.

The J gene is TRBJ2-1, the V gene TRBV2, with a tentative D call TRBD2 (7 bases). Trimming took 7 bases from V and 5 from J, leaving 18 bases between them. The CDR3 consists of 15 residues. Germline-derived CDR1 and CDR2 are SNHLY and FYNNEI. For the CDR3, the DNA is TGTGCCAGCATTAGGGTGGCGGGGGCCGACAATGAGCAGTTCTTC. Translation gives CASIRVAGADNEQFF.

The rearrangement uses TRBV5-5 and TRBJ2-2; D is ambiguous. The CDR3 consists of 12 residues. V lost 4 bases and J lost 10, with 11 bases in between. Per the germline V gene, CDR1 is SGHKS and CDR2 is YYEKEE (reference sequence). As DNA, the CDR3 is TGTGCCAGCAGCACAAGACTCCCGGAGCTGTTTTTT. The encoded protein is CASSTRLPELFF.

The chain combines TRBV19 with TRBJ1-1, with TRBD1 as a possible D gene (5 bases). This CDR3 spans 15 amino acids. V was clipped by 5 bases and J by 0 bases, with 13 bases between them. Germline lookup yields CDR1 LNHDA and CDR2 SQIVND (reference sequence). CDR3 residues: CASSVGALMNTEAFF. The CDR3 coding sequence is TGTGCCAGTAGTGTAGGGGCCCTCATGAACACTGAAGCTTTCTTT.

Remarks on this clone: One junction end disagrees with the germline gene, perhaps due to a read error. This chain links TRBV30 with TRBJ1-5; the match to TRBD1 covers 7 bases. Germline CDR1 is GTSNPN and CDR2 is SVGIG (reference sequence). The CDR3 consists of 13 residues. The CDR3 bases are TGTGCCTGGAGTGGACAGGGCAACCAGCCCCAGCATTTT. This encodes CAWSGQGNQPQHF. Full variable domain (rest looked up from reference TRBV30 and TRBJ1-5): SQTIHQWPATLVQPVGSPLSLECTVEGTSNPNLYWYRQAAGRGLQLLFYSVGIGQISSEVPQNLSASRPQDRQFILSSKKLLLSDSGFYLCAWSGQGNQPQHFGDGTRLSIL.

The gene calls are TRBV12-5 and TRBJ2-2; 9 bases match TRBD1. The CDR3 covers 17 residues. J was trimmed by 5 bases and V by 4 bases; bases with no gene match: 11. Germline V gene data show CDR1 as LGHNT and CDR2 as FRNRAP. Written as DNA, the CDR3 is TGTGCTAGTGGTTCCAGACTACAGGGGGCTTCAACCGGGGAGCTGTTTTTT. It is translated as CASGSRLQGASTGELFF. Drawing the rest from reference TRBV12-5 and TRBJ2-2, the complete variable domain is DARVTQTPRHKVTEMGQEVTMRCQPILGHNTVFWYRQTMMQGLELLAYFRNRAPLDDSGMPKDRFSAEMPDATLATLKIQPSEPRDSAVYFCASGSRLQGASTGELFFGEGSRLTVL.

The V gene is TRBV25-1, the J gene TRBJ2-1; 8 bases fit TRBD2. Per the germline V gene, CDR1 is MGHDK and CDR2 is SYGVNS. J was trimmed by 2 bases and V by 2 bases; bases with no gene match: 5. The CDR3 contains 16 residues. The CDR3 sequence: CASSELGGGPYNEQFF. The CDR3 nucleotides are TGTGCCAGCAGTGAACTCGGGGGGGGCCCCTACAATGAGCAGTTCTTC.

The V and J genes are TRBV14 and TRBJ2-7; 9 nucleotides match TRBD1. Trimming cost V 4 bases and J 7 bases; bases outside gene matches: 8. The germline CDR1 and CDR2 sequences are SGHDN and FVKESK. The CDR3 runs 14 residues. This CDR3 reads CASSRTGTGIEQYF. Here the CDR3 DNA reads TGTGCCAGCAGCCGGACAGGGACAGGGATTGAGCAGTACTTC.

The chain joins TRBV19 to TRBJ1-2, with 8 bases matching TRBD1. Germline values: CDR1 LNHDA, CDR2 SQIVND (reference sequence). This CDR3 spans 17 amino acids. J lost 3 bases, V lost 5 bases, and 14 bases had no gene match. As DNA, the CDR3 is TGTGCCAGTAGTCCAAGGACAGGGAGCTATCTGGACTATGGCTACACCTTC. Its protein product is CASSPRTGSYLDYGYTF.

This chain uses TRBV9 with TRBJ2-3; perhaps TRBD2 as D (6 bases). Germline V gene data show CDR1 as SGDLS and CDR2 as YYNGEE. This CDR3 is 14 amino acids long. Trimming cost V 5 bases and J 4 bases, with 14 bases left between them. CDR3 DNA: TGTGCCAGCAGTGATCACCCGGGGGCAGATACGCAGTATTTT. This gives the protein CASSDHPGADTQYF.

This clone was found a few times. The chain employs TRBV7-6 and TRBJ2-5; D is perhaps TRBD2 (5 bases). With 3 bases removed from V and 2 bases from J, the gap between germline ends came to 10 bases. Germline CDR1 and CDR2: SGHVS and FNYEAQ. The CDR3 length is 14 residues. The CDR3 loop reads CASSFQSGQETQYF. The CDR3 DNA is TGTGCCAGCAGCTTCCAATCGGGGCAAGAGACCCAGTACTTC.

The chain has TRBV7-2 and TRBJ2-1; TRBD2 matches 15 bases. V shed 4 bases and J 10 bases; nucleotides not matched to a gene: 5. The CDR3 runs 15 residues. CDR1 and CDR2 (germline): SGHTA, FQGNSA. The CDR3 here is CASSSGGLAGGEQFF. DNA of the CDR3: TGTGCCAGCAGCTCCGGGGGACTAGCGGGGGGAGAGCAGTTCTTC.

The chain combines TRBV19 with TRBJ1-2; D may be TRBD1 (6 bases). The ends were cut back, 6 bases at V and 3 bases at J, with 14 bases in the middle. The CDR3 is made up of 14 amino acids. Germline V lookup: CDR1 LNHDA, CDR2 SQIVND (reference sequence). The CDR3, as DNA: TGTGCCAGTAGACCGGCACAGGGTGACTATGGCTACACCTTC. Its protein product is CASRPAQGDYGYTF.

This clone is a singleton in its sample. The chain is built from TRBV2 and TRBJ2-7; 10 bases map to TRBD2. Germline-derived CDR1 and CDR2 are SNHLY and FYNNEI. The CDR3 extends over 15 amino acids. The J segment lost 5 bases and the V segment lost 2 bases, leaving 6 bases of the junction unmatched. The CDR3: CASSESKREGHEQYF. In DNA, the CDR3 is TGTGCCAGCAGTGAATCCAAGCGGGAGGGCCACGAGCAGTACTTC.

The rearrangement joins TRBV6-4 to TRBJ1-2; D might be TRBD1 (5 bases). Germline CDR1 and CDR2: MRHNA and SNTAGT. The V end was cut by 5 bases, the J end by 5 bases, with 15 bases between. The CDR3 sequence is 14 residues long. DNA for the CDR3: TGTGCCAGCAGTACAGAACCCGGGGGATATGGCTACACCTTC. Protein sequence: CASSTEPGGYGYTF.

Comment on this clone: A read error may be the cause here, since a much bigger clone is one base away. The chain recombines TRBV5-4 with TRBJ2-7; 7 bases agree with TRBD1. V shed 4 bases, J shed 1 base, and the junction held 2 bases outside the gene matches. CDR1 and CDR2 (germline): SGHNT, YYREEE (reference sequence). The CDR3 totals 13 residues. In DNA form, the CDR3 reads TGTGCCAGCAGCCAGACAGGGTCCTACGAGCAGTACTTC. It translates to CASSQTGSYEQYF.

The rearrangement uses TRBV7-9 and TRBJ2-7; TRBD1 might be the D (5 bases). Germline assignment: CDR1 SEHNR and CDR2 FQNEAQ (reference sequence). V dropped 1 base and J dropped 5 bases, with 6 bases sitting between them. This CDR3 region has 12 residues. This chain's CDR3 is CASSLVGDEQYF. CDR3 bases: TGTGCCAGCAGCTTAGTAGGGGACGAGCAGTACTTC.

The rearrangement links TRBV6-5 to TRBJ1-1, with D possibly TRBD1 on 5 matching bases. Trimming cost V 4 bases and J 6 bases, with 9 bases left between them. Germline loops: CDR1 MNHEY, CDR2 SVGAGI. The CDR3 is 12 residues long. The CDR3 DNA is TGTGCCAGCAGTTTATGGGGCTCTGAAGCTTTCTTT. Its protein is CASSLWGSEAFF.

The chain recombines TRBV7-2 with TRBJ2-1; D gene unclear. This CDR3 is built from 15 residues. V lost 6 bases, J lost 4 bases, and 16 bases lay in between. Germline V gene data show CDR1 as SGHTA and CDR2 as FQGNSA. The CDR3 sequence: CASSKAGVGYNEQFF. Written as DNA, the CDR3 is TGTGCCAGCAGTAAGGCTGGAGTCGGGTACAATGAGCAGTTCTTC.

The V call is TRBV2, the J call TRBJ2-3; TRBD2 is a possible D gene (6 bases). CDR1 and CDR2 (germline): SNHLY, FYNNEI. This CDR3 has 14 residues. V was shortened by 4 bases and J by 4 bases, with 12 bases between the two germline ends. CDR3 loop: CASSAGSWADTQYF. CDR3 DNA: TGTGCCAGCAGTGCCGGGAGTTGGGCAGATACGCAGTATTTT.